The T cell receptor beta chain under discussion was sequenced for a study of T-cell reconstitution after alpha-beta-depleted transplantation in children. This clonotype was observed a few times. Unique molecular identifiers were incorporated into the prepared TCRbeta library. Each CDR3 protein gets one entry after TCRdb re-called the PCR reads with MiXCR. The sample lists 500,000 to 600,000 distinct CDR3 sequences; 30% to 35% were seen once. The CDR3 runs 11 residues. Germline values: CDR1 MNHNY, CDR2 SVGAGI (reference sequence). V dropped 5 bases and J dropped 13 bases, with 14 bases sitting between them.

This specimen was PBMCs from the stem cell graft donor, taken from the stem cell graft. The J gene is TRBJ1-2, the V gene TRBV6-6; D is perhaps TRBD1 (5 bases). This receptor was obtained from a human donor who donated a stem cell graft to a child with aplastic anemia. The CDR3 DNA follows: TGTGCCAGCAGTCCGAACACAGGAGGCACCTTC. Translation gives CASSPNTGGTF.